This TCR beta chain was found in a study of blood T cell repertoires in COVID-19. Per the original methods: Cell counts per sample came from amplifying reference gene primers. Clones were read by immunoSEQ multiplex PCR, and TCRdb kept only the in-frame ones, dropping some. That table supplies the V and J calls and clone size; D and trimming were determined from the DNA. The repertoire includes approximately 190,000 clones, under 90% of them detected once, and around 6.9% sits in the top ten. V was pared by 6 bases and J by 2 bases, with 7 bases of the junction left unmatched. Germline values: CDR1 SGHTA, CDR2 FQGNSA. This CDR3 region has 18 residues.

The sequence was obtained from a man aged 60-69 years with acute or convalescent COVID-19. This rearrangement joins TRBV7-2 to TRBJ2-4, with 16 bases lining up with TRBD2. Material: peripheral blood. The CDR3 is CASRPGLAGGRTKNIQYF. The CDR3 nucleotides are TGTGCCAGCAGACCGGGACTAGCGGGGGGGCGAACCAAAAACATTCAGTACTTC.